Included here is one T cell receptor (beta chain) sequence, with context. Its antigen is as yet unknown. The sample comes from a study of T-cell reconstitution after alpha-beta-depleted transplantation in children. Study-level points and caveats: Roughly two months post-transplant, alpha-beta T cells reportedly originated from several hundred graft clones that had expanded.

The germline V and J ends were trimmed by 2 bases and 4 bases, with 15 bases remaining between them. The CDR3 consists of 16 residues. The germline gives CDR1 MNHEY, CDR2 SVGAGI. Unique molecular identifiers featured in how the TCRbeta library was prepared. A single record per CDR3 protein comes from TCRdb applying MiXCR to the PCR reads. In the table there are a few hundred thousand distinct CDR3 sequences, roughly 44% of which are singletons. The chain uses TRBV6-5 and TRBJ2-1; D unclear. The material sequenced was PBMCs, taken before TCRalphabeta/CD19-depleted stem cell transplant. The sequence was collected from a girl aged 2 to 10 with aplastic anemia, due to receive a stem cell transplant. CDR3 sequence: CASSYKPGGRYNEQFF. The CDR3 DNA is TGTGCCAGCAGTTACAAGCCCGGCGGAAGATACAATGAGCAGTTCTTC.